The 3 T cell receptor beta chains below were found in one sample sequenced in a study of beta chain features in type 1 diabetes. Expressed TCRB transcripts were sequenced after all isolated RNA was converted to cDNA. The method was immunoSEQ multiplex PCR; TCRdb's version includes in-frame clones alone and lacks a portion of them. Among more than 200,000 clones, 15% to 20% were seen once, and the ten largest hold about 0.08%. No antigens are known for them. Overall study findings and caveats: A moderate, significant TCRB CDR3 shortening appeared in type 1 diabetes across four CD4+ subsets.

Material for sequencing was naive CD4+ T cells from blood. All receptors come from a man aged 25 to 40 with type 1 diabetes.

This chain joins TRBV29-1 and TRBJ2-3, with TRBD1 matching 9 bases. J gave up 2 bases and V 7 bases, and 13 bases lay outside the gene matches. The V gene's germline CDR1 is SQVTM and CDR2 ANQGSEA. CDR3 length equals 16 residues. The CDR3 loop is CSACKLQGAATDTQYF. DNA of the CDR3: TGCAGCGCCTGCAAACTACAGGGGGCGGCCACAGATACGCAGTATTTT.

This clone was detected a few times. V gene TRBV7-9 combines with J gene TRBJ2-1; D is uncertain. CDR1 is SEHNR and CDR2 is FQNEAQ in the germline V gene (reference sequence). CDR3 length: 16 residues. Trimming stripped 1 base from V and 0 bases from J, with 10 bases between. The CDR3 bases are TGTGCCAGCAGCTTAGGGCTACAAAGCTCCTACAATGAGCAGTTCTTC. This gives the protein CASSLGLQSSYNEQFF.

The genes are TRBV20-1 and TRBJ2-5; D not certain. V dropped 5 bases and J dropped 2 bases, with 6 bases sitting between them. The CDR3 is 11 residues long. In germline, CDR1 is DFQATT, CDR2 SNEGSKA (reference sequence). The CDR3 protein is CSALVQETQYF. CDR3 DNA sequence: TGCAGTGCTCTTGTTCAAGAGACCCAGTACTTC.